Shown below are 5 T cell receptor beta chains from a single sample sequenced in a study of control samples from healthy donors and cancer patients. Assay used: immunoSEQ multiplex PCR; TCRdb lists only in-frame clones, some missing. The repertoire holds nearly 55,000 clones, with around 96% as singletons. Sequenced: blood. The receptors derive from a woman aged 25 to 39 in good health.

The CDR3 nucleotides are TGTGCCAGCAGTACCGGGACAGGGGTCGGAAAACTGTTTTTT. It is translated as CASSTGTGVGKLFF. This sequence joins TRBV28 and TRBJ1-4, with 10 bases that match TRBD1. V shed 5 bases, J shed 10 bases, and the junction held 7 bases outside the gene matches. CDR3 length: 14 residues. Germline V gene data show CDR1 as MDHEN and CDR2 as SYDVKM.

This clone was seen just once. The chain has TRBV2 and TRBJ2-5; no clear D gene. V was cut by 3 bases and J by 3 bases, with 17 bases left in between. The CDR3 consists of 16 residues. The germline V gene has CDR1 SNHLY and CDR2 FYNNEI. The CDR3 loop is CASSEWLSAGEETQYF. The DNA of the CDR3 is TGTGCCAGCAGTGAGTGGCTTTCGGCAGGAGAAGAGACCCAGTACTTC. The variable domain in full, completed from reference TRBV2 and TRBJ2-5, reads EPEVTQTPSHQVTQMGQEVILRCVPISNHLYFYWYRQILGQKVEFLVSFYNNEISEKSEIFDDQFSVERPDGSNFTLKIRSTKLEDSAMYFCASSEWLSAGEETQYFGPGTRLLVL.

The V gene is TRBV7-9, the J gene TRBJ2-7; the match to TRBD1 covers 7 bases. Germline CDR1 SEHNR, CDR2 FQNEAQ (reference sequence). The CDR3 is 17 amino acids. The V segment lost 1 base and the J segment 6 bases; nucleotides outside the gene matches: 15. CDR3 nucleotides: TGTGCCAGCAGCTTAGTATCTCGGGACAGAGTAAATTTCGAGCAGTACTTC. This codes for CASSLVSRDRVNFEQYF.

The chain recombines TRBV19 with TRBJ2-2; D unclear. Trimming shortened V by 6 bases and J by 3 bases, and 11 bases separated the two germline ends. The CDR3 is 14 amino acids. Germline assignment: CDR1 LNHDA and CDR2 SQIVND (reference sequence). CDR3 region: CASRTPRDTGELFF. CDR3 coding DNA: TGTGCCAGTAGGACCCCTAGAGACACCGGGGAGCTGTTTTTT.

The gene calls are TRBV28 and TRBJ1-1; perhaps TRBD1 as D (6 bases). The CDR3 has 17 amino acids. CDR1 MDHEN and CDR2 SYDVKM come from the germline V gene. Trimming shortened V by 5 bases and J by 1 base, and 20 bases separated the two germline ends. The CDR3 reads CASSPFDWVRGNTEAFF. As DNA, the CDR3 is TGTGCCAGCAGTCCATTTGATTGGGTCAGGGGGAACACTGAAGCTTTCTTT.